The 17 T cell receptor beta chains in this list originate from one sample, sequenced in a study of blood T cell repertoires in COVID-19. Profiling relied on immunoSEQ multiplex PCR, and the TCRdb table lists in-frame clones only, not all of them. The data contain 250,000 to 350,000 clones, roughly 80% of them singletons. The specimen was peripheral blood. Source of these receptors: a human donor with COVID-19, enrolled during active disease. The donor label of this sample is uncertain.

The chain links TRBV28 to TRBJ2-2, with D hard to call. V lost 8 bases to trimming and J lost 3 bases, with 13 bases between them. The CDR3 has 14 amino acids. From germline, CDR1 is MDHEN and CDR2 SYDVKM. The CDR3 region has the DNA TGTGCCAGCGATTTCTCGTCGGACACCGGGGAGCTGTTTTTT. This encodes CASDFSSDTGELFF. Based on the CDR3 plus reference TRBV28 and TRBJ2-2, the full variable domain is DVKVTQSSRYLVKRTGEKVFLECVQDMDHENMFWYRQDPGLGLRLIYFSYDVKMKEKGDIPEGYSVSREKKERFSLILESASTNQTSMYLCASDFSSDTGELFFGEGSRLTVL.

This chain connects TRBV5-6 to TRBJ1-2, with TRBD1 matching 7 bases. CDR3 length equals 16 residues. V lost 1 base to trimming and J lost 3 bases; unmatched junction nucleotides: 9. Germline V gene lookup returns CDR1 SGHDT and CDR2 YYEEEE. The DNA of the CDR3 is TGTGCCAGCAGCTTGCCTACCGGGACAGCAGACTATGGCTACACCTTC. Encoded protein: CASSLPTGTADYGYTF. Drawing the rest from reference TRBV5-6 and TRBJ1-2, the complete variable domain is DAGVTQSPTHLIKTRGQQVTLRCSPKSGHDTVSWYQQALGQGPQFIFQYYEEEERQRGNFPDRFSGHQFPNYSSELNVNALLLGDSALYLCASSLPTGTADYGYTFGSGTRLTVV.

This clone has more than one count but fewer than ten. The chain combines TRBV7-2 with TRBJ1-1; TRBD1 aligns across 9 bases. V shed 2 bases and J 7 bases; nucleotides not matched to a gene: 5. The CDR3 loop spans 14 amino acids. Germline CDR1 reads SGHTA; CDR2 reads FQGNSA. CDR3 amino acids: CASSLLGQGSEAFF. As DNA, the CDR3 is TGTGCCAGCAGCTTACTGGGACAGGGAAGTGAAGCTTTCTTT.

The rearrangement links TRBV19 to TRBJ2-3, with TRBD2 as a possible D gene (6 bases). CDR3 length: 15 amino acids. Trimming stripped 5 bases from V and 2 bases from J, with 14 bases between. Germline V gene data show CDR1 as LNHDA and CDR2 as SQIVND (reference sequence). The CDR3 DNA follows: TGTGCCAGTAGTTCTACGCCGGGGGACACAGATACGCAGTATTTT. Translation gives CASSSTPGDTDTQYF. Combining the CDR3 with reference TRBV19 and TRBJ2-3 gives the whole variable domain DGGITQSPKYLFRKEGQNVTLSCEQNLNHDAMYWYRQDPGQGLRLIYYSQIVNDFQKGDIAEGYSVSREKKESFPLTVTSAQKNPTAFYLCASSSTPGDTDTQYFGPGTRLTVL.

The J gene is TRBJ2-5, the V gene TRBV29-1; 9 bases are a match to TRBD2. Germline V lookup: CDR1 SQVTM, CDR2 ANQGSEA. CDR3 length: 13 amino acids. After removal of 6 bases from V and 2 bases from J, the junction contained 4 bases not matched to a gene. In DNA form, the CDR3 reads TGCAGCGTCGTAGCGGGAGCGCAAGAGACCCAGTACTTC. The encoded protein is CSVVAGAQETQYF.

The CDR3 is CASSLGAGGDAHGYTF. Written as DNA, the CDR3 is TGCGCCAGCAGCTTGGGGGCAGGGGGTGATGCTCATGGCTACACCTTC. The chain carries TRBV5-1 and TRBJ1-2, with 7 nucleotides matching TRBD1. Germline values: CDR1 SGHRS, CDR2 YFSETQ. Losses at the gene ends were 0 bases for V and 6 bases for J; bases not matched to a gene: 11. This CDR3 comprises 16 residues.

The chain couples TRBV24-1 to TRBJ2-1; a possible D gene is TRBD2 (5 bases). Germline assignment: CDR1 KGHDR and CDR2 SFDVKD. This CDR3 comprises 13 residues. Trimming pared 4 bases from V and 10 bases from J, leaving 13 bases between. The CDR3, as DNA: TGTGCCACCAGTGACTCGGGGAACTTGGAGCAGTTCTTC. It translates to CATSDSGNLEQFF.

V usage is TRBV7-2 and J usage is TRBJ2-7; the D is unclear. The germline V and J ends were trimmed by 1 base and 0 bases, with 13 bases remaining between them. Germline CDR1 is SGHTA and CDR2 is FQGNSA. CDR3 length: 16 residues. The CDR3 loop reads CASSLGPGESSYEQYF. The DNA for the CDR3 is TGTGCCAGCAGCTTAGGCCCGGGTGAGAGCTCCTACGAGCAGTACTTC.

The chain employs TRBV15 and TRBJ2-1; weak D call: TRBD1 (6 bases). Germline V gene data show CDR1 as LNHNV and CDR2 as YYDKDF (reference sequence). The V gene lost 2 bases and the J gene lost 4 bases, with 15 bases spanning the gap. This CDR3 has 16 amino acids. CDR3 nucleotides: TGTGCCACCAGCAGACCCCACAGGGCAGCTTACAATGAGCAGTTCTTC. Its protein is CATSRPHRAAYNEQFF.

This clone has only one observation. CDR3 amino acids: CASLGGLFYEQYF. CDR3 DNA sequence: TGTGCCAGCCTGGGAGGACTTTTCTACGAGCAGTACTTC. The chain combines TRBV28 with TRBJ2-7; TRBD2 might be the D (6 bases). V lost 8 bases and J 3 bases, leaving 14 bases between the germline ends. Germline CDR1 MDHEN, CDR2 SYDVKM. CDR3 length equals 13 residues.

The V call is TRBV7-2, the J call TRBJ2-1, with a tentative D call TRBD2 (6 bases). The CDR3 spans 14 residues. Trimming cost V 5 bases and J 5 bases, with 13 bases left between them. CDR1 and CDR2 (germline): SGHTA, FQGNSA. The CDR3 region is CASSPGLPNNEQFF. Written as DNA, the CDR3 is TGTGCCAGCAGCCCGGGACTGCCTAACAATGAGCAGTTCTTC.

The chain carries TRBV2 and TRBJ2-7; tentative D call: TRBD2 (6 bases). Looked up from germline, CDR1 is SNHLY and CDR2 is FYNNEI. The V and J ends lost 4 bases and 4 bases respectively, with 11 bases between them. This CDR3 is 13 amino acids long. The CDR3 sequence: CASSGEVRYEQYF. As DNA, the CDR3 is TGTGCCAGCAGTGGGGAGGTCCGTTACGAGCAGTACTTC.

The chain links TRBV7-9 to TRBJ2-5, with 9 bases identical to TRBD2. The CDR3 sequence is 14 residues long. Unmatched junction bases numbered 6, after V lost 5 bases and J lost 5 bases. Germline values: CDR1 SEHNR, CDR2 FQNEAQ (reference sequence). As DNA, the CDR3 is TGTGCCAGCAGCCAAGCGGGGGGCAGGGAGACCCAGTACTTC. It is translated as CASSQAGGRETQYF.

The V gene is TRBV3-1 (or the pseudogene TRBV3-2), the J gene TRBJ1-2; 8 bases fit TRBD1. Germline trimming cut 1 base from V and 5 bases from J; bases unmatched to any gene: 6. Germline CDR1 and CDR2: LGHDT and YNNKEL (reference sequence). The length of the CDR3 is 15 residues. CDR3 nucleotide sequence: TGTGCCAGCAGCCAAGGGCAGGGGGCGTGGTATGGCTACACCTTC. It is translated as CASSQGQGAWYGYTF.

This chain connects TRBV28 to TRBJ2-2; 7 nucleotides line up with TRBD1. CDR3 length: 16 residues. The ends lost 6 bases at V and 0 bases at J; junction bases unmatched: 7. Germline V gene data show CDR1 as MDHEN and CDR2 as SYDVKM. Written as DNA, the CDR3 is TGTGCCAGCAGCCCACCCGGGACAGCGAACACCGGGGAGCTGTTTTTT. Translation gives CASSPPGTANTGELFF. The entire variable domain, with the rest obtained from reference TRBV28 and TRBJ2-2, is as follows: DVKVTQSSRYLVKRTGEKVFLECVQDMDHENMFWYRQDPGLGLRLIYFSYDVKMKEKGDIPEGYSVSREKKERFSLILESASTNQTSMYLCASSPPGTANTGELFFGEGSRLTVL.

This chain connects TRBV4-1 to TRBJ2-7; weak D call: TRBD2 (6 bases). The CDR3 has 12 amino acids. Trimming removed 2 bases at V and 7 bases at J, with 9 bases between. Per the germline V gene, CDR1 is MGHRA and CDR2 is YSYEKL. In nucleotides, the CDR3 is TGCGCCAGCAGCCAACCCGGGAGAGAGCAGTACTTC. Its translation: CASSQPGREQYF.

The chain recombines TRBV5-1 with TRBJ1-1; 7 bases match TRBD1. There are 14 residues in the CDR3. Germline CDR1 and CDR2: SGHRS and YFSETQ. J gave up 1 base and V 5 bases, and 5 bases lay outside the gene matches. The CDR3 region is CASSTGQENTEAFF. CDR3 DNA sequence: TGCGCCAGCAGTACCGGACAGGAGAACACTGAAGCTTTCTTT.